This T cell receptor (beta chain) was sequenced in a study of neurological immune-mediated disorders (dated by TCRdb to about 2019). About the study as a whole: Using UMI-based sequencing, the study compared peripheral blood TCR-beta repertoires from patients with HTLV-I-associated myelopathy (HAM/TSP), patients with multiple sclerosis, and healthy controls. Longitudinal samples, technical triplicates and paired sorted CD4+ and CD8+ T-cell subsets, alongside PBMC samples, were included among the approximately 110 TCR-beta libraries. The cohort was made up of 68 subjects, consisting of roughly 14 HAM/TSP patients, about 35 multiple sclerosis patients and about 20 healthy controls.

This clonotype was observed at least ten times. Its cognate antigen has yet to be identified. Base qualities are not recorded, but no much larger clone differs from it by a single base. cDNA was synthesized by template-switch 5'RACE using a primer carrying a 10-nucleotide random unique molecular identifier by which each TCR transcript was tagged. Every sequencing run covered 15-18 subjects and yielded more than 180 million TCR-beta sequences. Total RNA was extracted with the RNeasy kit. Using the KAPA Real-time Library Amplification kit, TCR-beta VDJ regions were amplified with primers for the TCR constant region and the 5'RACE anchor. Sample indexes and Illumina adaptors were added in a first PCR, and a second PCR then increased library yield. After purification with Ampure beads, the TCR product of roughly 650 bp was size-selected on a 2% E-gel SizeSelection system. Before pooling, libraries had their quality checked on a Bioanalyzer, their concentration measured with Qubit, and their quantity determined with the Kapa Library Quantification kit. Libraries were sequenced paired-end 2 x 150 bp on an Illumina HiSeq 2500. To increase sequence diversity, about 23-32% phiX was spiked into each library pool. The authors' pipeline ran thus. The quality-filtered reads were processed with the UMI-based MiGEC pipeline, whose error correction step removed more than 85% of the raw TCR sequences. VDJ genes were aligned to IMGT germline references, and each clonotype was defined by a unique CDR3 amino acid sequence together with V-J genes. Clonal expansion, Shannon diversity and CDR3 relatedness (CalcPairwiseDistances, ClusterSamples) were evaluated with VDJtools, and phylogenetic trees were built with CLCbio workbench. Expanded clones were defined as having at least 8 unique UMIs, based on coefficient-of-variation modelling across technical triplicates. TCRdb cleaned the public reads at Q25 with fastp, built clones with MiXCR and kept in-frame beta chains. Records with the same CDR3 protein are collapsed into one entry carrying the most frequent genes and DNA. The V and J calls and clone size are TCRdb's, not the authors'. Present in this sample are under 90,000 distinct CDR3 sequences, 9.4% of which were seen just once. The ten largest account for 1.5% to 2% of the sample.

The study at large found these results: TCR clonal expansion was greatest in HAM/TSP patients and smallest in MS patients, who ranked below even healthy controls. No identical CDR3 amino acid sequences were found to be shared among expanded clones across subjects, suggesting that TCR-beta repertoires were private in all groups.

The healthy controls were volunteers from a blood bank in Maryland, USA. Libraries from unsorted PBMCs were made from 2 million PBMCs kept in RNAlater at -80 degrees C until RNA extraction. Peripheral blood was subjected to Ficoll-Hypaque density gradient centrifugation to isolate PBMCs, which were then cryopreserved in liquid nitrogen. The sequence was collected from a man aged 50 to 59 in good health. Specimen: PBMCs.

The CDR3 protein: CASSSGGTYNEQFF. The DNA sequence reads TGTGCCAGCAGTTCCGGGGGCACCTACAATGAGCAGTTCTTC. Recombination linked TRBV12-3 or TRBV12-4 to TRBJ2-1, with a tentative D call of TRBD1 or TRBD2, each matching 6 bases. V gives up 4 bases and J gives up 2 bases, and the segment between their germline ends measures 9 bases. The CDR3 contains 14 residues, cysteine and phenylalanine counted. Only CDR3 DNA remains: 42 bases, in frame from the first base.